Below are 19 T cell receptor beta chains sequenced from a single sample in a study of CD8 T cells in Susac syndrome. Random hexamers served to reverse transcribe roughly 0.45 to 1 ug RNA. A single record per CDR3 protein comes from TCRdb applying MiXCR to the immunoSEQ multiplex PCR reads. The table has about 76,000 distinct CDR3 sequences, 85% to 95% seen once. Sample: CD8+ T cells from PBMCs. Receptor source: a human donor with Susac syndrome.

This chain links TRBV5-1 with TRBJ2-7; the D is unclear. CDR1 and CDR2 from the germline V gene are SGHRS and YFSETQ. This CDR3 comprises 11 residues. Trimming cost V 4 bases and J 2 bases, with 4 bases left between them. The CDR3 region has the DNA TGCGCCAGCAGCGACACCTACGAGCAGTACTTC. It yields the protein CASSDTYEQYF.

V gene TRBV6-6 combines with J gene TRBJ2-1, with D perhaps TRBD1 (6 bases). The germline gives CDR1 MNHNY, CDR2 SVGAGI (reference sequence). The V end lost 6 bases, the J end lost 3 bases, and 9 bases lay between the germline ends. The CDR3 loop spans 13 amino acids. The CDR3 loop is CASSWTDYNEQFF. The CDR3 DNA reads TGTGCCAGCAGCTGGACAGACTACAATGAGCAGTTCTTC.

The J gene is TRBJ2-7, the V gene TRBV27, with TRBD2 as a possible D gene (6 bases). Germline values: CDR1 MNHEY, CDR2 SMNVEV (reference sequence). The CDR3 has 15 amino acids. Trimming pared 1 base from V and 0 bases from J, leaving 10 bases between. The CDR3 sequence: CASSLYTSHSYEQYF. The CDR3 DNA is TGTGCCAGCAGTTTATATACTAGCCACTCCTACGAGCAGTACTTC.

The V gene is TRBV4-1, the J gene TRBJ1-1, with a tentative D call TRBD1 (5 bases). CDR3 length: 15 residues. From germline, CDR1 is MGHRA and CDR2 YSYEKL. Trimming took off 4 bases at V and 13 bases at J, with 25 bases between the two ends. DNA of the CDR3: TGCGCCAGCAGCCGGGACGCAGGAACTGACCCGAAAGTTTTCTTT. This sequence encodes CASSRDAGTDPKVFF.

The chain joins TRBV7-2 to TRBJ1-1; no clear D. V lost 5 bases to trimming and J lost 3 bases, with 16 bases between them. The CDR3 spans 15 residues. Germline loops: CDR1 SGHTA, CDR2 FQGNSA. In DNA form, the CDR3 reads TGTGCCAGCAGCCAAAACCGGGATCCGGACACTGAAGCTTTCTTT. It is translated as CASSQNRDPDTEAFF. The full variable domain, with the rest looked up from reference TRBV7-2 and TRBJ1-1, is GAGVSQSPSNKVTEKGKDVELRCDPISGHTALYWYRQSLGQGLEFLIYFQGNSAPDKSGLPSDRFSAERTGGSVSTLTIQRTQQEDSAVYLCASSQNRDPDTEAFFGQGTRLTVV.

This clonotype was observed a single time. This chain connects TRBV6-6 to TRBJ2-1; 9 nucleotides align to TRBD2. Germline V gene sequence: CDR1 MNHNY, CDR2 SVGAGI (reference sequence). V was pared by 6 bases and J by 4 bases, with 7 bases of the junction left unmatched. The CDR3 totals 15 residues. The CDR3 DNA reads TGTGCCAGCAGCCAGACTAGCGGCTCATACAATGAGCAGTTCTTC. This encodes CASSQTSGSYNEQFF.

The V and J genes are TRBV12-3 or TRBV12-4 and TRBJ2-1, with 8 bases aligning to TRBD1. V shed 2 bases, J shed 6 bases, and the junction held 3 bases outside the gene matches. This CDR3 spans 14 amino acids. CDR3 DNA: TGTGCCAGCAGTTTATTAACAGGGGGCAATGAGCAGTTCTTC. It is translated as CASSLLTGGNEQFF.

The CDR3 loop is CASSLALAGADTQYF. The CDR3 nucleotides are TGTGCCAGCAGCTTAGCTCTGGCGGGGGCAGATACGCAGTATTTT. The chain couples TRBV11-2 to TRBJ2-3, with TRBD2 identical over 7 bases. The V segment lost 1 base and the J segment 4 bases; nucleotides outside the gene matches: 5. Germline V lookup: CDR1 SGHAT, CDR2 FQNNGV. This CDR3 region has 15 residues.

This chain links TRBV19 with TRBJ2-3; D call uncertain. Trimming cost V 3 bases and J 1 base, with 5 bases left between them. CDR3 length: 13 residues. From germline, CDR1 is LNHDA and CDR2 SQIVND (reference sequence). The CDR3 loop is CASSMSGTDTQYF. Here the CDR3 DNA reads TGTGCCAGTAGTATGTCAGGCACAGATACGCAGTATTTT.

This chain joins TRBV11-1 and TRBJ1-1, with D perhaps TRBD1 (5 bases). CDR3 length: 14 residues. Germline V gene data show CDR1 as SGHAT and CDR2 as FQDESV (reference sequence). V was pared by 5 bases and J by 6 bases, with 16 bases between. The CDR3 here is CASSLRAGVPEAFF. The DNA for the CDR3 is TGTGCCAGCAGCCTCCGGGCGGGGGTACCTGAAGCTTTCTTT.

The chain is built from TRBV5-1 and TRBJ2-2; D unclear. Germline lookup yields CDR1 SGHRS and CDR2 YFSETQ. Trimming took 1 base from V and 0 from J, leaving 13 bases between them. The CDR3 consists of 17 residues. The CDR3 region has the DNA TGCGCCAGCAGCTTGATGCCACACGGACCGAACACCGGGGAGCTGTTTTTT. Protein product: CASSLMPHGPNTGELFF.

The chain employs TRBV28 and TRBJ1-2; D ambiguous. Germline assignment: CDR1 MDHEN and CDR2 SYDVKM. CDR3 length: 12 residues. V lost 7 bases and J 4 bases, leaving 10 bases between the germline ends. CDR3 nucleotides: TGTGCCAGCACCCCACACAGCTATGGCTACACCTTC. Encoded protein: CASTPHSYGYTF.

The CDR3 here is CASSTGQANTGELFF. DNA of the CDR3: TGTGCCAGTAGTACCGGACAGGCGAACACCGGGGAGCTGTTTTTT. The chain combines TRBV19 with TRBJ2-2, with TRBD1 identical over 7 bases. The V segment lost 4 bases and the J segment 0 bases; nucleotides outside the gene matches: 2. CDR1 is LNHDA, CDR2 SQIVND, per germline (reference sequence). The CDR3 is 15 residues long.

V and J are TRBV21-1 and TRBJ1-2. TRBV21-1 is assigned pseudogene status. The CDR3 covers 13 residues. The CDR3 DNA is TGTGCCAGCAGCAAAGTTTCTGTAAACGGGTACACCTTC. It is translated as CASSKVSVNGYTF.

The rearrangement links TRBV7-2 to TRBJ2-7; D is perhaps TRBD2 (6 bases). Germline assignment: CDR1 SGHTA and CDR2 FQGNSA. Trimming removed 3 bases from V and 5 bases from J, with 11 bases in between. The CDR3 has 13 amino acids. The CDR3 DNA reads TGTGCCAGCAGCTTGGGGGGAAGCGACGAGCAGTACTTC. It specifies CASSLGGSDEQYF.

The V gene is TRBV12-3 or TRBV12-4, the J gene TRBJ2-3; 10 nucleotides align to TRBD2. This CDR3 has 14 residues. The ends lost 4 bases at V and 6 bases at J; junction bases unmatched: 4. CDR3 nucleotides: TGTGCCAGCAGTTCCGGACTAGCGGTGGATACGCAGTATTTT. Residues: CASSSGLAVDTQYF.

The J gene is TRBJ1-3, the V gene TRBV2; the D gene is possibly TRBD1 (5 bases). Per the germline V gene, CDR1 is SNHLY and CDR2 is FYNNEI. V lost 7 bases to trimming and J lost 0 bases, with 13 bases between them. The CDR3 runs to 15 residues. The CDR3 protein is CASIIGAVSGNTIYF. DNA for the CDR3: TGTGCCAGCATTATCGGGGCCGTCTCTGGAAACACCATATATTTT.

The V gene is TRBV20-1, the J gene TRBJ2-4; 8 nucleotides line up with TRBD2. The CDR3 loop spans 14 amino acids. The J segment lost 13 bases and the V segment lost 3 bases, leaving 14 bases of the junction unmatched. Per germline, CDR1 DFQATT and CDR2 SNEGSKA (reference sequence). The CDR3 sequence is CSASPGTSSLGQYF. DNA of the CDR3: TGCAGTGCTAGTCCCGGGACTAGTTCCCTTGGACAGTACTTC.

V and J are TRBV23-1 and TRBJ2-1, with D possibly being TRBD2 (5 bases). TRBV23-1 carries the ORF label, with uncertain function. The CDR3 has 14 amino acids. V was pared by 3 bases and J by 13 bases, with 19 bases between. In DNA form, the CDR3 reads TGCGCCAGCAGTCAGGAGAAGCGGATCCTCCGCCAGTTCTTC. Translation gives CASSQEKRILRQFF.